This T cell receptor (beta chain) was identified during a study of T cell changes during pregnancy in multiple sclerosis. Here immunoSEQ multiplex PCR was the method, and the copy in TCRdb shows in-frame clones only, minus some. The sample yields roughly 110,000 clones, about 90% seen once. This clone was seen a single time. V was pared by 8 bases and J by 2 bases, with 9 bases between. The V gene's germline CDR1 is MDHEN and CDR2 SYDVKM. This CDR3 comprises 12 residues. The source of this sequence is a female donor in good health, enrolled as a control in a pregnancy study. Sequenced here: peripheral blood, sampled in the third trimester of pregnancy. The chain uses TRBV28 and TRBJ2-5; maybe TRBD2 (5 bases). The CDR3 DNA follows: TGTGCCAGCGGCGGAGGACAAGAGACCCAGTACTTC. It yields the protein CASGGGQETQYF.